A selection of T cell receptor beta chains follows, all from one sample in a study of OX40 agonist ivuxolimab in advanced cancers. Produced via immunoSEQ multiplex PCR; TCRdb's table is partial and in-frame only. The data contain 40,000 or so clones, 86% of them singletons. The source was CD4+ or CD8+ T cells sorted from blood, collected in a trial of the OX40 agonist ivuxolimab. The receptors come from an adult with an advanced solid tumor such as melanoma, head and neck, liver or kidney cancer. Both conserved end residues are part of each CDR3. A D gene is named only where the DNA matches it firmly. Size values are once, few and many counts, or a class for expanded clones, and some rows have none.

j_call v_call d_call clone_size cdr3_aa cdr3_nt
TRBJ1-1 TRBV2 TRBD1 - CASTRTGMSEAFF TGTGCCAGCACCAGGACAGGTATGTCTGAAGCTTTCTTT
TRBJ2-1 TRBV6-5 TRBD2 - CASSYVGLALNEQFF TGTGCCAGCAGTTACGTGGGACTAGCGCTCAATGAGCAGTTCTTC
TRBJ1-1 TRBV19 - - CASQRTVNTEAFF TGTGCCAGTCAAAGGACGGTGAACACTGAAGCTTTCTTT
TRBJ2-7 TRBV21-1 - once CASRWCRAPKVYEQYF TGTGCCAGCAGATGGTGCAGGGCCCCGAAAGTATACGAGCAGTACTTC
TRBJ2-1 TRBV7-9 TRBD2 - CASSLTFQREDNEQFF TGTGCCAGCAGCTTAACTTTCCAGCGGGAAGACAATGAGCAGTTCTTC
TRBJ2-7 TRBV7-2 - - CASSVSQGPWGEQYF TGTGCCAGCAGCGTCTCACAGGGACCTTGGGGCGAGCAGTACTTC
TRBJ2-7 TRBV11-2 - - CASSLAPAWQLSSYEQYF TGTGCCAGCAGCTTAGCCCCGGCCTGGCAGCTCAGCTCCTACGAGCAGTACTTC
TRBJ1-3 TRBV18 - few CASAPQTGTGNTIYF TGTGCCAGCGCCCCCCAAACAGGGACTGGAAACACCATATATTTT
TRBJ2-1 TRBV7-9 - once CASPNQAPLGNEQFF TGTGCCAGTCCCAACCAGGCTCCCCTTGGCAATGAGCAGTTCTTC
TRBJ1-2 TRBV29-1 TRBD1 - CSAGTGINYGYTF TGCAGCGCTGGGACAGGTATAAACTATGGCTACACCTTC
TRBJ2-2 TRBV5-1 TRBD2 once CASSLAGTSGGNTGELFF TGCGCCAGCAGCTTGGCCGGGACTAGCGGGGGGAACACCGGGGAGCTGTTTTTT
TRBJ1-2 TRBV15 - - CATSREQGIARFNGYTF TGTGCCACCAGCAGGGAACAGGGTATTGCGAGGTTTAATGGCTACACCTTC
TRBJ1-2 TRBV6-9 - - CASSSFGANYGYTF TGTGCCAGCAGTTCCTTCGGTGCTAACTATGGCTACACCTTC
TRBJ1-1 TRBV9 - - CASSVEPQSTEAFF TGTGCCAGCAGCGTAGAACCACAAAGCACTGAAGCTTTCTTT
TRBJ1-2 TRBV19 TRBD1 few CASRKGADGYTF TGTGCCAGTAGGAAGGGGGCTGATGGCTACACCTTC
TRBJ1-1 TRBV6-1 TRBD1 - CASSEPQGATEAFF TGTGCCAGCAGTGAACCCCAGGGGGCGACTGAAGCTTTCTTT
TRBJ1-2 TRBV7-2 TRBD1 - CASTFQGAVNYGYTF TGTGCCAGCACCTTCCAGGGGGCGGTGAACTATGGCTACACCTTC